This passage covers 5 T cell receptor beta chains from one sample sequenced in a study of blood T cell repertoires in COVID-19 (dated by TCRdb to the early 2020s). The library was prepared using the immunoSEQ multiplex PCR assay. TCRdb mirrors the immuneACCESS table, restricted to in-frame sequences. Some clones are absent from its copies; in checked studies, under half trace to an unresolved V gene, and the reason for the others is unknown. This sample has about 220,000 clones in its table, and around four fifths of those were observed once. Around 20% of the sample goes to the ten largest clones. The sequenced sample was peripheral blood. Receptors were obtained from a man aged 30 to 45 with active or convalescent COVID-19.

The chain joins TRBV5-1 to TRBJ2-1, with TRBD2 matching over 8 bases. Germline values: CDR1 SGHRS, CDR2 YFSETQ. The V gene end was trimmed by 4 bases and the J gene end by 5 bases; junction bases not matched to a gene: 20. The length of the CDR3 is 19 residues. Here the CDR3 DNA reads TGCGCCAGCAGCCCCGTTAATAGAATATACGGGACTAGAGACAATGAGCAGTTCTTC. This encodes CASSPVNRIYGTRDNEQFF.

Note on this clone: The sample carries other DNA sequences with the same CDR3. The chain employs TRBV30 and TRBJ2-1, with a weak D call TRBD1 (5 bases). V lost 0 bases and J lost 4, with 10 bases in between. CDR1 is GTSNPN and CDR2 is SVGIG in the germline V gene (reference sequence). The CDR3 runs to 14 residues. CDR3 residues: CAWSVGQGYNEQFF. The CDR3 DNA reads as TGTGCCTGGAGTGTCGGGCAGGGATACAATGAGCAGTTCTTC.

V and J are TRBV30 and TRBJ1-3, with D hard to call. CDR3 length: 12 residues. Trimming removed 5 bases at V and 4 bases at J, with 9 bases between. CDR1 is GTSNPN, CDR2 SVGIG, per germline (reference sequence). The CDR3 sequence: CAWAPRGNTIYF. In DNA form, the CDR3 reads TGTGCCTGGGCCCCTAGAGGAAACACCATATATTTT.

The chain couples TRBV20-1 to TRBJ2-3; 9 bases align to TRBD1. In germline, CDR1 is DFQATT, CDR2 SNEGSKA (reference sequence). Unmatched junction bases numbered 7, after V lost 6 bases and J lost 0 bases. CDR3 length: 15 residues. CDR3 bases: TGCAGTGCCAGTTCCGGGACAGGGAGCACAGATACGCAGTATTTT. Its protein is CSASSGTGSTDTQYF.

The chain employs TRBV29-1 and TRBJ2-1; TRBD1 matches 8 bases. Germline lookup yields CDR1 SQVTM and CDR2 ANQGSEA. Trimming took 5 bases from V and 4 from J; bases not matched to a gene: 10. This CDR3 has 15 amino acids. The CDR3 nucleotides are TGCAGCGTTTCCGGACAGGGTACGAGGTACAATGAGCAGTTCTTC. It codes for CSVSGQGTRYNEQFF.